This TCR beta chain is from a study of vaccination effects on CD4 cells after COVID-19. General study results and limits: At late timepoints after vaccination, vaccine- and infection-induced clones shrank markedly.

This clone was seen at least ten times. The antigen is not known. The table came from immunoSEQ multiplex PCR; TCRdb's copy has only in-frame clones and leaves some out. The data hold some 63,000 clones, with 72% observed a single time. The culture ran for roughly ten days, and then CD4+ T cells were isolated. The person was diagnosed with PCR-confirmed SARS-CoV-2 infection between March and December 2020. V lost 3 bases, J lost 4 bases, and 21 bases lay in between. CDR1 is SGHTA, CDR2 FQGTGA, per germline. The CDR3 runs to 17 residues. Sequencing used CD4+ T cells from PBMCs cultured without peptide, obtained before COVID-19 vaccination. The V call is TRBV7-3, the J call TRBJ1-2, with D maybe TRBD1 (5 bases). The origin of this receptor is a human donor who had a prior SARS-CoV-2 infection. Written as DNA, the CDR3 is TGTGCCAGCAGCTTTAAATTCCGGATCGGGGGGACCTATGGCTACACCTTC. This sequence encodes CASSFKFRIGGTYGYTF.